This TCR beta chain was captured in a study of patients and donors after allogeneic stem cell transplantation. TCRdb passed the RT-PCR reads through MiXCR, listing each CDR3 protein once. The sample lists about a million distinct CDR3 sequences, 18% seen once, with 6% in the top ten. The CDR3 runs 12 residues. CDR1 is GTSNPN and CDR2 is SVGIG in the germline V gene (reference sequence). The sample holds many counts of this clonotype. Relative to the germline gene, one junction end is altered; a read error may explain this. Specimen: blood, either unsorted or a sorted T cell fraction (not recorded which). V is TRBV30 and J is TRBJ2-4; the match to TRBD2 covers 11 bases. The TCR sequence derives from a human donor who was either an allogeneic HSCT recipient or a stem cell or donor lymphocyte infusion donor (not recorded which). It is not recorded whose cells these are; they may come from a transplant donor. CDR3 coding DNA: TGTGCCTGGAGGACCATAGCGGGAGGGGGACACTTC. Protein sequence: CAWRTIAGGGHF.